The clone carrying this TCR beta chain was counted only a few times. The antigen remains unidentified. Sample time point: persistent/refractory GD, antithyroid drugs over 5 years with positive TRAb. RNA from PBMCs was the source of the TCR library. The data belong to a study of regulatory T cells in long-lasting Graves disease. Investigators prepared the TCR beta libraries by applying iRepertoire HTBI primers and Arm-PCR of CDR3 regions. In the authors' workflow: From all samples, identification returned 14 TRBJ and under 75 TRBV segments. TCRdb redid the calling of the multiplex PCR reads with MiXCR, one entry per CDR3 protein. The V and J calls and clone size are TCRdb's, not the authors'. The sample lists under 350,000 distinct CDR3 sequences; 20% to 25% were seen once. V lost 0 bases, J lost 3 bases, and 15 bases lay in between. The CDR3 is 16 amino acids. CDR1 DFQATT and CDR2 SNEGSKA come from the germline V gene (reference sequence).

Study results and limitations: Relative to newly diagnosed Graves' patients, persistent ones had lower TCR diversity.

The origin of this receptor is a female donor with Graves disease. The sequencing here drew on peripheral blood mononuclear cells (PBMCs), taken when the disease was refractory, from a patient treated with antithyroid drugs. This chain connects TRBV20-1 to TRBJ2-1; perhaps TRBD2 as D (6 bases). This chain's CDR3 is CSARDSSRGIYNEQFF. Written as DNA, the CDR3 is TGCAGTGCTAGAGATTCCTCCCGCGGGATCTACAATGAGCAGTTCTTC.